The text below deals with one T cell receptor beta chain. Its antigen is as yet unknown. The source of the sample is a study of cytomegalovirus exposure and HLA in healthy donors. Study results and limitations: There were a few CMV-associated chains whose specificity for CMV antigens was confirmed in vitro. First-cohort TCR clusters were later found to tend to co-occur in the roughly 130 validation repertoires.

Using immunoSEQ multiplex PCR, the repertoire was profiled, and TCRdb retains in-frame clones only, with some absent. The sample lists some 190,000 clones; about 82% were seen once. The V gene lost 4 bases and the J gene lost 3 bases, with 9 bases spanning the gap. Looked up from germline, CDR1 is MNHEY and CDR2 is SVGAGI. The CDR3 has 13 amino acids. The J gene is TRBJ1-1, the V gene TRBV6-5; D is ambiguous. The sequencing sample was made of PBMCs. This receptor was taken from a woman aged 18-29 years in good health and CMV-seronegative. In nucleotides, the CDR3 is TGTGCCAGCAGTTCCCTCGGGGACACTGAAGCTTTCTTT. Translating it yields CASSSLGDTEAFF.